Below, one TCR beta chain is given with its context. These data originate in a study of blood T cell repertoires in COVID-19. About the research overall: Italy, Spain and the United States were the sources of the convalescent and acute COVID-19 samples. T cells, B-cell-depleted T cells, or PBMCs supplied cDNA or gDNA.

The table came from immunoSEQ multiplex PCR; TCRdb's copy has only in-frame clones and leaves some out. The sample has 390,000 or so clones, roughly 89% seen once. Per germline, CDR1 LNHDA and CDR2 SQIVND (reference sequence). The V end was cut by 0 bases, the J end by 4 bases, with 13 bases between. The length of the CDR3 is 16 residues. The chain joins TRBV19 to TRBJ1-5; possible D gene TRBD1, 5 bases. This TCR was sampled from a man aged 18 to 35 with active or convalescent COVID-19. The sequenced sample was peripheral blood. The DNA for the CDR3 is TGTGCCAGTAGTATAGATTTGGGGGGGAGTAATCAGCCCCAGCATTTT. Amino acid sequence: CASSIDLGGSNQPQHF.